This T cell receptor beta chain appears in the sequencing data of a study of blood T cell repertoires in COVID-19. About the study: Material from acute and convalescent COVID-19 was sourced from the United States, Italy and Spain. Sources were T cells, B-cell-depleted T cells, or PBMCs; the material itself was cDNA or gDNA.

The V gene end was trimmed by 5 bases and the J gene end by 9 bases; junction bases not matched to a gene: 10. The CDR3 has 14 residues. Germline-derived CDR1 and CDR2 are MDHEN and SYDVKM. Libraries were prepared by immunoSEQ multiplex PCR; TCRdb keeps only in-frame clonotypes and omits some of them. The repertoire holds 270,000 or so clones, with 85% as singletons. This receptor was taken from a human donor in a cohort sampled during active COVID-19. Sequencing was done on a sample of peripheral blood. The chain is built from TRBV28 and TRBJ1-2, with 9 bases identical to TRBD1. The CDR3, as DNA: TGTGCCAGCAGTCTTCCGGGACAGGGTTTGCGCTACACCTTC. Translated, it gives CASSLPGQGLRYTF.